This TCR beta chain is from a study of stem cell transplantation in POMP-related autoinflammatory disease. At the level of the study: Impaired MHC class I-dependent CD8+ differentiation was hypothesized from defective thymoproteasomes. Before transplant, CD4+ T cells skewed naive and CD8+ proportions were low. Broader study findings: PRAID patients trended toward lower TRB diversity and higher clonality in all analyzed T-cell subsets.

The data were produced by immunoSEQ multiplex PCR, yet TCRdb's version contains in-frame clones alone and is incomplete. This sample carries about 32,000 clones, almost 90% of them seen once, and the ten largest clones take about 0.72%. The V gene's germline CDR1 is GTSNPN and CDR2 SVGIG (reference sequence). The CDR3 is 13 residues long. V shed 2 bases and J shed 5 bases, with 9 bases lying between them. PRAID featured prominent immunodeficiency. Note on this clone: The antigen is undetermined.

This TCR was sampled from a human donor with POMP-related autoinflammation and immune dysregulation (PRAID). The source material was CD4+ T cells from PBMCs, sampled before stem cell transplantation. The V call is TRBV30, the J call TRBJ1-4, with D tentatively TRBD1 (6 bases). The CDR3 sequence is CAWSSGVNEKLFF. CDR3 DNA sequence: TGTGCCTGGAGTTCAGGGGTAAATGAAAAACTGTTTTTT. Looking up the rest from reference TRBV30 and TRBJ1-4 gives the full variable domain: SQTIHQWPATLVQPVGSPLSLECTVEGTSNPNLYWYRQAAGRGLQLLFYSVGIGQISSEVPQNLSASRPQDRQFILSSKKLLLSDSGFYLCAWSSGVNEKLFFGSGTQLSVL.